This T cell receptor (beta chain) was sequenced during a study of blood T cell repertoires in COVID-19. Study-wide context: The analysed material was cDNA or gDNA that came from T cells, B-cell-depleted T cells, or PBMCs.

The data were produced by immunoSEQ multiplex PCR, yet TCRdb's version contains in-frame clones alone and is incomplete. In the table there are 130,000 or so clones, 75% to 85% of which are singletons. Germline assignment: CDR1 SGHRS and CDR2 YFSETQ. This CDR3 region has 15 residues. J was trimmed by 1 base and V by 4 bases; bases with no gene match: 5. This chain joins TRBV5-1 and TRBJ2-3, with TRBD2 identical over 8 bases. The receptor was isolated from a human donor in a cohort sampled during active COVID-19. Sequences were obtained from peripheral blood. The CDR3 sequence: CASSRTTSGTDTQYF. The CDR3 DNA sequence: TGCGCCAGCAGCCGAACGACTAGCGGCACAGATACGCAGTATTTT.